This T cell receptor (beta chain) derives from a study of early T cells in non-severe SARS-CoV-2 infection. Study-wide background: The chains were unpaired, and the sequenced material was bulk RNA from unsorted whole blood.

TCRdb analysed the 5' RACE reads with MiXCR anew, one entry per CDR3 protein. This sample has approximately 20,000 distinct CDR3 sequences, with roughly 6.1% found just once. Germline V gene lookup returns CDR1 MDHEN and CDR2 SYDVKM. This CDR3 region has 14 residues. Germline trimming cut 3 bases from V and 7 bases from J; bases unmatched to any gene: 7. This clonotype was observed a handful of times. Antigen specificity is unknown. Broader study findings: VDJdb-based matching was biased toward anti-spike CD8 responses and missed private and CD4 specificities.

This chain connects TRBV28 to TRBJ2-5, with 8 bases matching TRBD2. This clonotype originated in an adult who was a healthcare worker with PCR-confirmed SARS-CoV-2 infection or an uninfected control (not recorded which). The source material was whole blood. This CDR3 is CASSFRREVRTQYF. The CDR3 DNA reads as TGTGCCAGCAGTTTTCGGCGGGAGGTGCGGACCCAGTACTTC.